This T cell receptor beta chain came from a study of control samples from healthy donors and cancer patients. The repertoire was sequenced with immunoSEQ multiplex PCR; TCRdb's copy has only in-frame clones and lacks some. This sample has about 35,000 clones, with approximately 93% found just once. Per germline, CDR1 SNHLY and CDR2 FYNNEI. This CDR3 has 13 amino acids. The V and J ends lost 6 bases and 1 base respectively, with 8 bases between them. V usage is TRBV2 and J usage is TRBJ2-3; weak D call: TRBD2 (6 bases). Sequenced material: PBMCs. The clonotype was recovered from a man aged 40-49 years with colorectal cancer. DNA of the CDR3: TGTGCCAGCAGGGGGGGACGCACAGATACGCAGTATTTT. Translating gives CASRGGRTDTQYF.